These T cell receptor beta chains were read from a single sample in a study of blood T cell repertoires in COVID-19. Clones were sequenced by immunoSEQ multiplex PCR, and TCRdb holds only the in-frame ones, with some missing. The sample includes about 84,000 clones, 83% of them seen just once. The specimen sequenced was peripheral blood. The origin of the receptors is an older man with active or convalescent COVID-19. The CDR3 runs from the conserved cysteine through the conserved F or W. The D gene is left open where the match is weak. A clone size is listed for some rows: how often the clone was seen (once, few, many), or a class if it is expanded.

CDR3 length | J gene | V gene | D gene | clone size | CDR3 protein | CDR3 DNA
13 | TRBJ2-7 | TRBV12-3/TRBV12-4 | . | few | CASSFFAGYEQYF | TGTGCCAGCAGTTTTTTTGCCGGTTACGAGCAGTACTTC
15 | TRBJ2-3 | TRBV11-3 | . | . | CASSLIGSGADTQYF | TGTGCCAGCAGCTTAATTGGTAGCGGTGCAGATACGCAGTATTTT
12 | TRBJ1-1 | TRBV2 | . | . | CASGAHLTAAFF | TGTGCCAGCGGAGCACATCTAACCGCAGCTTTCTTT
14 | TRBJ1-1 | TRBV5-4 | . | . | CASNNRRGTDEAFF | TGTGCCAGCAACAATCGACGGGGAACAGATGAAGCTTTCTTT
14 | TRBJ1-5 | TRBV2 | . | . | CASSQGGEHQPQHF | TGTGCCAGCAGTCAGGGAGGGGAACATCAGCCCCAGCATTTT
16 | TRBJ1-2 | TRBV28 | . | . | CASSRPTVAGEYGYTF | TGTGCCAGCAGTCGTCCCACCGTCGCGGGCGAATATGGCTACACCTTC
15 | TRBJ2-1 | TRBV6-5 | TRBD2 | . | CASSRSGGPYNEQFF | TGTGCCAGCAGTCGGAGCGGGGGACCATACAATGAGCAGTTCTTC
15 | TRBJ2-3 | TRBV18 | . | once | CASSRGGKSTDTQYF | TGTGCCAGCTCACGCGGAGGGAAGAGCACAGATACGCAGTATTTT
16 | TRBJ1-2 | TRBV28 | TRBD1 | . | CASSSLTGVVDYGYTF | TGTGCCAGCAGTTCTTTGACAGGGGTTGTGGACTATGGCTACACCTTC
12 | TRBJ1-1 | TRBV7-6 | . | once | CASSLTDTEAFF | TGTGCCAGCAGCTTAACAGACACTGAAGCTTTCTTT
17 | TRBJ1-3 | TRBV6-1 | TRBD1 | . | CASSARDRGLGGNTIYF | TGTGCCAGCAGTGCCCGGGACAGGGGGCTAGGTGGAAACACCATATATTTT
14 | TRBJ1-4 | TRBV10-3 | . | . | CAISVGPTNEKLFF | TGTGCCATCAGTGTGGGGCCAACTAATGAAAAACTGTTTTTT
15 | TRBJ2-3 | TRBV9 | . | . | CASSDRGFPTDTQYF | TGTGCCAGCAGCGATCGGGGGTTCCCCACAGATACGCAGTATTTT
14 | TRBJ1-3 | TRBV18 | TRBD1 | . | CASSPGGFGNTIYF | TGTGCCAGCTCTCCAGGGGGCTTTGGAAACACCATATATTTT
13 | TRBJ1-3 | TRBV7-2 | . | . | CASSFLSGNTIYF | TGTGCCAGCAGCTTCTTATCTGGAAACACCATATATTTT
15 | TRBJ2-1 | TRBV30 | TRBD2 | . | CAWKAGGPSSPEQFF | TGTGCCTGGAAAGCGGGAGGGCCCTCTTCTCCTGAGCAGTTCTTC
16 | TRBJ2-3 | TRBV18 | TRBD2 | . | CASSPVGSGGADTQYF | TGTGCCAGCTCACCCGTGGGTAGCGGGGGCGCAGATACGCAGTATTTT
13 | TRBJ2-7 | TRBV18 | . | . | CASSSGPGYEQYF | TGTGCCAGCTCATCCGGTCCGGGCTACGAGCAGTACTTC
16 | TRBJ2-2 | TRBV9 | TRBD2 | . | CASSVDGAGATGELFF | TGTGCCAGCAGCGTAGACGGAGCGGGGGCAACCGGGGAGCTGTTTTTT
13 | TRBJ2-7 | TRBV14 | . | few | CASSHDLAREQYF | TGTGCCAGCAGCCATGATCTAGCGAGGGAGCAGTACTTC
16 | TRBJ1-1 | TRBV11-2 | . | . | CASSLGPRGPRTEAFF | TGTGCCAGCAGCTTAGGCCCTCGGGGTCCGCGAACTGAAGCTTTCTTT
13 | TRBJ2-7 | TRBV3-1/TRBV3-2 | . | . | CASSQEEPYEQYF | TGTGCCAGCAGCCAAGAGGAGCCCTACGAGCAGTACTTC
12 | TRBJ1-1 | TRBV5-6 | . | . | CASSLRTDEAFF | TGTGCCAGCAGCTTACGGACAGATGAAGCTTTCTTT
13 | TRBJ1-1 | TRBV7-3 | . | . | CASSPNGPLEAFF | TGTGCCAGCAGCCCGAATGGCCCCCTTGAAGCTTTCTTT
13 | TRBJ1-2 | TRBV30 | . | . | CAWSKRGGYGYTF | TGTGCCTGGAGTAAACGGGGAGGGTATGGCTACACCTTC
15 | TRBJ1-5 | TRBV15 | TRBD1 | . | CATSTNRGFNQPQHF | TGTGCCACGTCTACAAACAGGGGTTTCAATCAGCCCCAGCATTTT
16 | TRBJ1-1 | TRBV28 | TRBD1 | . | CASSLYDRGFNTEAFF | TGTGCCAGCAGTTTATATGACAGGGGTTTTAACACTGAAGCTTTCTTT
14 | TRBJ1-6 | TRBV7-3 | TRBD1 | . | CASSRDSDNSPLHF | TGTGCCAGCAGCCGGGACAGCGATAATTCACCCCTCCACTTT